This T cell receptor beta chain is drawn from a study of CD8 T cells in Susac syndrome. With respect to this clonotype: Its antigen is unidentified.

RNA in amounts of roughly 0.5 to 1 ug was reverse transcribed with random hexamers. One entry per CDR3 protein results from TCRdb running MiXCR on the immunoSEQ multiplex PCR reads. The table shows over 140,000 distinct CDR3 sequences, with about 95% occurring only once. Study-wide results and limits: In Susac patients, clonal expansion was not detected in CD4+ cells. An acknowledgment was made by the study that its TCR sequencing and HLA analysis involved relatively few individuals.

The TCR comes from a human donor with Susac syndrome. Sequenced material: CD4+ T cells from PBMCs.

CDR3 in DNA: TGCGCCAGCAGCCCCGGGGCGCTCTACAATGAGCAGTTCTTC. Its translation is CASSPGALYNEQFF. The V gene is TRBV5-1, the J gene TRBJ2-1, with D possibly being TRBD1 or TRBD2 (5 bases each). Trimming took 4 bases from V and 3 from J, leaving 11 bases between them. Germline V gives CDR1 SGHRS, CDR2 YFSETQ. CDR3 size: 14 residues.